This is a list of T cell receptor beta chains from one sample in a study of technical replicates of blood from a handful of donors. The data were produced by immunoSEQ multiplex PCR, yet TCRdb's version contains in-frame clones alone and is incomplete. The profile covers some 96,000 clones, with approximately 96% appearing a single time and around 0.24% taken by the ten largest. Sequenced material: T cells isolated from PBMCs. The source of these receptors is a human donor in good health. Both conserved end residues are part of each CDR3. The order of the fields is D gene, V gene, J gene, clone size, CDR3 protein, CDR3 DNA. D genes are given only for firm matches. Clone size appears in some rows only: once, few, many, or a class for an expanded clone.

>.|TRBV19|TRBJ1-1|few
CASSIEEDTEAFF
TGTGCCAGTAGTATAGAAGAGGACACTGAAGCTTTCTTT
>TRBD2|TRBV15|TRBJ2-1|.
CATSRVSQREGTYNEQFF
TGTGCCACCAGCAGAGTGTCGCAGCGGGAGGGCACCTACAATGAGCAGTTCTTC
>TRBD2|TRBV10-1|TRBJ2-2|.
CASRTETGTSGRYTGELFF
TGCGCCAGCAGGACCGAAACCGGGACTAGCGGGAGGTACACCGGGGAGCTGTTTTTT
>.|TRBV29-1|TRBJ1-1|.
CSVQDSMNTEAFF
TGCAGCGTACAAGACAGCATGAACACTGAAGCTTTCTTT
>.|TRBV28|TRBJ1-4|.
CASRPGITTNEKLFF
TGTGCCAGCAGACCGGGGATTACAACTAATGAAAAACTGTTTTTT
>.|TRBV7-9|TRBJ1-2|.
CASSARQERDTF
TGTGCCAGCAGCGCCCGACAGGAAAGAGACACCTTC
>.|TRBV28|TRBJ2-7|once
CASSLSTGRGVAQYF
TGTGCCAGCAGTTTATCCACAGGCAGGGGAGTGGCGCAGTACTTC
>.|TRBV14|TRBJ1-1|.
CASSQTGQLNTEAFF
TGTGCCAGCAGCCAAACCGGACAGCTGAACACTGAAGCTTTCTTT
>TRBD1|TRBV5-1|TRBJ2-4|.
CASRLTFGTGSSKNIQYF
TGCGCCAGCAGGCTAACTTTTGGGACAGGGTCTTCCAAAAACATTCAGTACTTC
>TRBD1|TRBV7-9|TRBJ2-7|.
CASSLPGQGYEQYF
TGTGCCAGCAGTCTGCCGGGACAGGGCTACGAGCAGTACTTC
>.|TRBV11-2|TRBJ1-5|.
CASRAGNQPQHF
TGTGCCAGCAGGGCGGGTAATCAGCCCCAGCATTTT
>TRBD1|TRBV7-9|TRBJ2-1|.
CASSYTGGSYNEQFF
TGTGCCAGCAGCTACACAGGGGGCTCCTACAATGAGCAGTTCTTC
>TRBD2|TRBV6-1|TRBJ2-7|.
CASSVSGKTLREQYF
TGTGCCAGCAGTGTAAGCGGGAAGACGCTTCGGGAGCAGTACTTC
>.|TRBV25-1|TRBJ2-3|.
CASSRSGARWATQYF
TGTGCCAGCAGCCGGTCAGGGGCTAGGTGGGCTACGCAGTATTTT
>.|TRBV19|TRBJ2-1|.
CATSGGGAGNEQFF
TGTGCCACCAGTGGAGGGGGGGCCGGGAATGAGCAGTTCTTC
>TRBD1|TRBV10-2|TRBJ2-1|once
CAAGGLYNEQFF
TGCGCCGCAGGGGGCCTGTACAATGAGCAGTTCTTC
>.|TRBV4-1|TRBJ2-1|.
CASSHDGNEQFF
TGCGCCAGCAGCCACGACGGGAATGAGCAGTTCTTC
>TRBD1|TRBV29-1|TRBJ1-3|.
CSARGNRGTGNTIYF
TGCAGCGCTCGGGGTAACAGGGGGACTGGAAACACCATATATTTT
>TRBD1|TRBV10-3|TRBJ2-1|.
CAISEDRANEQFF
TGTGCCATCAGTGAAGACAGGGCCAATGAGCAGTTCTTC
>.|TRBV7-9|TRBJ2-3|.
CASSLGSTDTQYF
TGTGCCAGCAGCTTGGGCTCCACAGATACGCAGTATTTT
>.|TRBV6-1|TRBJ1-6|.
CASSEVNDRHNSPLHF
TGTGCCAGCAGTGAAGTCAATGACAGGCATAATTCACCCCTCCACTTT
>.|TRBV6-5|TRBJ2-7|.
CASFGRGAGNYEQYF
TGTGCCTCCTTCGGTAGGGGCGCTGGGAACTACGAGCAGTACTTC
>TRBD1|TRBV28|TRBJ1-4|.
CASSTQGAEDEKLFF
TGTGCCAGCAGTACCCAGGGGGCAGAGGATGAAAAACTGTTTTTT
>.|TRBV5-5|TRBJ1-6|.
CASSLQSWGGRAPLHF
TGTGCCAGCAGCTTGCAGTCTTGGGGGGGCCGGGCACCCCTCCACTTT
>TRBD2|TRBV7-3|TRBJ2-1|.
CASSQAGLVPYNEQFF
TGTGCCAGCAGTCAAGCAGGACTAGTCCCCTACAATGAGCAGTTCTTC
>TRBD1|TRBV10-1|TRBJ1-4|.
CASSARDRREKLFF
TGCGCCAGCAGTGCCCGGGACAGGCGTGAAAAACTGTTTTTT
>.|TRBV4-1|TRBJ2-2|once
CASSQTQLNTGELFF
TGCGCCAGCAGCCAAACACAGCTGAACACCGGGGAGCTGTTTTTT
>.|TRBV5-5|TRBJ1-2|.
CASSLGTARTIYGYTF
TGTGCCAGCAGCTTGGGAACAGCTCGCACCATCTATGGCTACACCTTC
>TRBD1|TRBV28|TRBJ2-1|.
CASKGQDYTEQFF
TGTGCCAGCAAGGGACAGGATTATACTGAGCAGTTCTTC
>.|TRBV7-8|TRBJ2-7|.
CASSLSPVAYEQYF
TGTGCCAGCAGCCTTAGCCCCGTCGCCTACGAGCAGTACTTC
>.|TRBV7-2|TRBJ2-3|.
CASSRNRVDTQYF
TGTGCCAGCAGCCGCAACAGGGTGGATACGCAGTATTTT
>.|TRBV2|TRBJ1-1|.
CASSARATLNTEAFF
TGTGCCAGCAGTGCCAGGGCCACGTTGAACACTGAAGCTTTCTTT
>.|TRBV7-8|TRBJ1-5|.
CASSFSGDQPQHF
TGTGCCAGCAGCTTTTCAGGGGACCAGCCCCAGCATTTT
>.|TRBV4-1|TRBJ1-2|.
CASSQIDRTVNYGYTF
TGCGCCAGCAGCCAAATTGATAGAACAGTTAACTATGGCTACACCTTC
>.|TRBV6-1|TRBJ1-2|.
CASSEDGPGLRYTF
TGTGCCAGCAGTGAAGACGGGCCAGGGTTGCGCTACACCTTC
>.|TRBV5-6|TRBJ1-6|.
CASGRINSPLHF
TGTGCCAGCGGGAGAATCAATTCACCCCTCCACTTT
>.|TRBV2|TRBJ2-7|.
CASSAGVGYEQYF
TGTGCCAGCAGTGCCGGGGTCGGCTACGAGCAGTACTTC
>.|TRBV19|TRBJ1-1|.
CASTDWGRTEAFF
TGTGCCAGTACCGACTGGGGCCGAACTGAAGCTTTCTTT
>TRBD2|TRBV6-5|TRBJ2-5|.
CASSPSGGETQYF
TGTGCCAGCAGCCCTAGCGGGGGGGAGACCCAGTACTTC
>TRBD2|TRBV5-4|TRBJ2-7|once
CASSFSGTSYEQYF
TGTGCCAGCAGCTTTAGCGGGACCTCCTACGAGCAGTACTTC
>.|TRBV6-5|TRBJ1-4|once
CASSSISPGAEKLFF
TGTGCCAGCAGTTCCATTTCACCAGGGGCTGAAAAACTGTTTTTT
>.|TRBV7-9|TRBJ2-1|.
CASSFLDRDYNEQFF
TGTGCCAGCAGCTTCCTCGACCGGGACTACAATGAGCAGTTCTTC
>TRBD2|TRBV4-1|TRBJ2-5|.
CASSQGSGGYQETQYF
TGCGCCAGCAGCCAGGGTAGCGGGGGGTACCAAGAGACCCAGTACTTC
>.|TRBV29-1|TRBJ1-2|.
CSAEGATANYGYTF
TGCAGCGCCGAAGGGGCAACCGCTAACTATGGCTACACCTTC
>.|TRBV7-6|TRBJ2-5|.
CASSSRVGETQYF
TGTGCCAGCAGCTCCCGGGTCGGAGAGACCCAGTACTTC
>TRBD2|TRBV10-3|TRBJ2-2|.
CAISESVGGVDGELFF
TGTGCCATCAGTGAGTCGGTCGGGGGGGTCGACGGGGAGCTGTTTTTT
>TRBD2|TRBV27|TRBJ2-1|.
CASSSGTSGYNEQFF
TGTGCCAGCAGTTCCGGGACTAGCGGATACAATGAGCAGTTCTTC
>.|TRBV5-8|TRBJ2-7|.
CASSLGRGSEGYEQYF
TGTGCCAGCAGCTTGGGCCGCGGCAGTGAGGGCTACGAGCAGTACTTC
>.|TRBV9|TRBJ2-7|.
CASSVGSGIYEQYF
TGTGCCAGCAGCGTAGGGTCAGGGATTTACGAGCAGTACTTC
>.|TRBV5-4|TRBJ2-7|.
CASSPGLVGYEQYF
TGTGCCAGCAGCCCGGGACTTGTAGGATACGAGCAGTACTTC
>TRBD2|TRBV19|TRBJ2-1|.
CASSYTAGTSNEQFF
TGTGCCAGTAGCTATACCGCCGGGACTAGCAATGAGCAGTTCTTC
>TRBD1|TRBV5-4|TRBJ1-5|.
CASSFEGAKPQHF
TGTGCCAGCAGCTTTGAGGGGGCCAAGCCCCAGCATTTT
>.|TRBV28|TRBJ1-5|.
CASSPGDRRQPQHF
TGTGCCAGCAGCCCGGGGGACCGTCGTCAGCCCCAGCATTTT
>.|TRBV5-1|TRBJ2-3|once
CASSQVADTQYF
TGCGCCAGCAGTCAGGTAGCAGATACGCAGTATTTT